The clone carrying this TCR beta chain occurred a few times. The antigen is not known. These data come from a study of CD8 T cells in ankylosing spondylitis. Findings of the study overall: A motif of roughly eight highly homologous TCR beta variants was seen as apparently characteristic of ankylosing spondylitis blood. CD8+ cells made up the disease-linked clones, which were relatively rare in peripheral blood.

Making use of molecular barcodes, quantitative 5'-RACE generated TCR beta libraries. TCRdb independently ran MiXCR on the 5' RACE reads; one entry per CDR3 protein. The table records 200,000 to 250,000 distinct CDR3 sequences, about 7% of them present only once. This clonotype was obtained from a male donor with ankylosing spondylitis. The sample consisted of blood, either unsorted or a sorted T cell fraction (not recorded which).

CDR3 loop: CASTPPGHQHF. Here the CDR3 DNA reads TGTGCCAGCACCCCCCCGGGGCACCAGCATTTT. The chain has TRBV6-1 and TRBJ1-5, with TRBD1 as a possible D gene (5 bases). This CDR3 spans 11 amino acids. CDR1 is MNHNS, CDR2 SASEGT, per germline. V lost 7 bases and J 12 bases, leaving 13 bases between the germline ends.